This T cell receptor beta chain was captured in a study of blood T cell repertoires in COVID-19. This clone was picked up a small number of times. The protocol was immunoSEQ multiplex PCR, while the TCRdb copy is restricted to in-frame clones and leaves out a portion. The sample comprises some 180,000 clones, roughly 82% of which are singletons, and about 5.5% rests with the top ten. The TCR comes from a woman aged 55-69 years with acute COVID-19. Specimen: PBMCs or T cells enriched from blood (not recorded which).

The CDR3 nucleotides read TGTGCCAGCAGCCCAGGGACAGGGTACGAGCAGTACTTC. This gives the protein CASSPGTGYEQYF. This rearrangement joins TRBV11-2 to TRBJ2-7; TRBD1 aligns across 9 bases. The V segment lost 5 bases and the J segment 4 bases; nucleotides outside the gene matches: 3. CDR3 size: 13 residues. The germline V gene has CDR1 SGHAT and CDR2 FQNNGV.